The clone carrying this T cell receptor (beta chain) was observed at least ten times. Its antigen is undetermined. These data belong to a study of T cells in Graves' hyperthyroidism and ophthalmopathy. General study results and limits: Most thyroid clonotypes with frequency above 0.001 were detected in blood.

TCR beta CDR3 region amplification was performed from RNA transcripts. RT-PCR in the first round (using the HTBI primer set) targeted the TCR CDR3. TCRdb ran MiXCR on the multiplex PCR reads and lists one entry per CDR3 protein. The sample carries hundreds of thousands of distinct CDR3 sequences, around 15% recorded once. The CDR3 is 12 amino acids. Germline lookup yields CDR1 SEHNR and CDR2 FQNEAQ (reference sequence). Trimming cost V 2 bases and J 5 bases, with 7 bases left between them. The sequencing input was blood. The receptor was derived from a young woman with Graves' hyperthyroidism. This rearrangement joins TRBV7-9 to TRBJ2-7; D gene ambiguous. CDR3 amino acids: CASSLTLDEQYF. The CDR3 bases are TGTGCCAGCAGCTTAACCCTAGACGAGCAGTACTTC.